The T cell receptor beta chain described here comes from a study of blood T cell repertoires in COVID-19. Data came from immunoSEQ multiplex PCR; TCRdb stores just in-frame clones and leaves some out. The table has 200,000 to 250,000 clones, 75% to 90% seen once. The CDR3 spans 14 residues. The ends were cut back, 1 base at V and 8 bases at J, with 14 bases in the middle. CDR1 and CDR2 from the germline V gene are LGHDT and YNNKEL (reference sequence). Cohort allocation depended upon clinical history that participants reported. The specimen sequenced was PBMCs or T cells enriched from blood (not recorded which). The chain employs TRBV3-1 (or the pseudogene TRBV3-2) and TRBJ1-2; D might be TRBD1 (5 bases). This clonotype was obtained from a woman younger than 45 who had been exposed to COVID-19. For the CDR3, the DNA is TGTGCCAGCAGCCAAGTGGGCAGGGTAGGGGGCTACACCTTC. Translation: CASSQVGRVGGYTF.